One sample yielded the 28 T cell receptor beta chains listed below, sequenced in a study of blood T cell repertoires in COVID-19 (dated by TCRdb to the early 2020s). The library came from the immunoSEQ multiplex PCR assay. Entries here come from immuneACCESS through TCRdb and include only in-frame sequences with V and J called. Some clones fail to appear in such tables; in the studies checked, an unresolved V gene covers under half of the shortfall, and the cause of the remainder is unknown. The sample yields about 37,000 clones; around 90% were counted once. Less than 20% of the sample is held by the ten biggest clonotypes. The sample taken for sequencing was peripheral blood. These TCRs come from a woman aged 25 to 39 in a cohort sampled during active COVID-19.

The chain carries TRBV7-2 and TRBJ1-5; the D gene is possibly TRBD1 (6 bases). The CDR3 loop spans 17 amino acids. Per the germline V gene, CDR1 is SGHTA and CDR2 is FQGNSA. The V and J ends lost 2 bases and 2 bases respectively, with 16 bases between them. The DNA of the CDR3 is TGTGCCAGCAGCTTAAACGTGATCTCAGGGGGCAATCAGCCCCAGCATTTT. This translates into CASSLNVISGGNQPQHF.

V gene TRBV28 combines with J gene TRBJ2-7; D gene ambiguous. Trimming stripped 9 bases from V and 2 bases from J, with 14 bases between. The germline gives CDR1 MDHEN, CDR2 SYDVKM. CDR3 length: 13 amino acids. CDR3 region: CASNRVVPYEQYF. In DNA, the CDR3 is TGTGCCAGTAACCGAGTCGTCCCCTACGAGCAGTACTTC. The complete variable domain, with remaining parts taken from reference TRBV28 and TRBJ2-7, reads DVKVTQSSRYLVKRTGEKVFLECVQDMDHENMFWYRQDPGLGLRLIYFSYDVKMKEKGDIPEGYSVSREKKERFSLILESASTNQTSMYLCASNRVVPYEQYFGPGTRLTVT.

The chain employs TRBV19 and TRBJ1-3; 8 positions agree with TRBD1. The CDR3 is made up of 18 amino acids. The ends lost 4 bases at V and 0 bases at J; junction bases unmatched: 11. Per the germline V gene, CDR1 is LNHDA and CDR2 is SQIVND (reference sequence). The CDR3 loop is CASSRPQGVQLSGNTIYF. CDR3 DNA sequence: TGTGCCAGTAGTAGACCACAGGGGGTCCAACTCTCTGGAAACACCATATATTTT.

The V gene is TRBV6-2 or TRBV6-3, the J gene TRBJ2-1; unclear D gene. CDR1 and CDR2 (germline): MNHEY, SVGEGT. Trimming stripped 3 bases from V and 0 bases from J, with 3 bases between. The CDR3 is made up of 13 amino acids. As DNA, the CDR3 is TGTGCCAGCAGTTATTACTCCTACAATGAGCAGTTCTTC. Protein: CASSYYSYNEQFF.

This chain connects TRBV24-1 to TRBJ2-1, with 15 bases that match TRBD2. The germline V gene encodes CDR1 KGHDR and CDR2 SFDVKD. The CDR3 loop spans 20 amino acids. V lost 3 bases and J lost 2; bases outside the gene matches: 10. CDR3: CATSDAPGLAGGSTYNEQFF. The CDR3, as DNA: TGTGCCACCAGTGATGCTCCGGGACTAGCGGGAGGAAGTACCTACAATGAGCAGTTCTTC.

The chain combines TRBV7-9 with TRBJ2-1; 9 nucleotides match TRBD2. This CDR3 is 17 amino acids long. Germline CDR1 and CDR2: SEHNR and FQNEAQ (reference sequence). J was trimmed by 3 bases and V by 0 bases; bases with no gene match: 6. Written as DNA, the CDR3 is TGTGCCAGCAGCTTAGCGGTTCTTAGCGGGAGCTACAATGAGCAGTTCTTC. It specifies CASSLAVLSGSYNEQFF.

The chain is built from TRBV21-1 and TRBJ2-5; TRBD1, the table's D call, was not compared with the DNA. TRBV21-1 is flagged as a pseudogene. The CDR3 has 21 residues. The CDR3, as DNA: TGTGCCAGCAGCAAAGAAAGACAGGGTTCTGGTGGAAAGGGACGAGGGGAGACCCAGTACTTC. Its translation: CASSKERQGSGGKGRGETQYF.

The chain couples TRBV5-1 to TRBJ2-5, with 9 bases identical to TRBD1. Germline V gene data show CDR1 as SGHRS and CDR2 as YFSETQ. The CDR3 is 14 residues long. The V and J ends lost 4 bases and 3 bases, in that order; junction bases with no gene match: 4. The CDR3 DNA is TGCGCCAGCAGCCCCCGGACAGGGGAAGAGACCCAGTACTTC. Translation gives CASSPRTGEETQYF.

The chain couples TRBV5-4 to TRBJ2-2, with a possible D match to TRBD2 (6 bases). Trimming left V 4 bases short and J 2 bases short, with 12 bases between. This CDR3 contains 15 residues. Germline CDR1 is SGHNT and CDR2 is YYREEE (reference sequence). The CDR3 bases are TGTGCCAGCAGCACCGGGGGAATAAACACCGGGGAGCTGTTTTTT. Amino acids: CASSTGGINTGELFF.

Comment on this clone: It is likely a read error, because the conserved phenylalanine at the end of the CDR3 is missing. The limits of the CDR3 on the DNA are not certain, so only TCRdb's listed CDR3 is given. CDR3 sequence: CASSRGLPKWLHPSTL. The chain recombines TRBV21-1 with TRBJ1-6. TRBV21-1 is flagged as a pseudogene. The CDR3 is 16 amino acids long, termini counted.

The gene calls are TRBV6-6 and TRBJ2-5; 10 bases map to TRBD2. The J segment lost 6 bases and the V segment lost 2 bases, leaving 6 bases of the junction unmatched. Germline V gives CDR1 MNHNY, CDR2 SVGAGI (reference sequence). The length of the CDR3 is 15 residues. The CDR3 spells CASSYGLAGDQTQYF. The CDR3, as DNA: TGTGCCAGCAGTTACGGGCTAGCGGGAGATCAGACCCAGTACTTC.

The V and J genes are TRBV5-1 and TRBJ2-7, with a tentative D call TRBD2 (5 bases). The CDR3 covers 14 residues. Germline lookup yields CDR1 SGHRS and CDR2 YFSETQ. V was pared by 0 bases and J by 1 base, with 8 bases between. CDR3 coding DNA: TGCGCCAGCAGCTTGGGTAGCGCTTCCTACGAGCAGTACTTC. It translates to CASSLGSASYEQYF. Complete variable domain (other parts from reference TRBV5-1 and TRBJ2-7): KAGVTQTPRYLIKTRGQQVTLSCSPISGHRSVSWYQQTPGQGLQFLFEYFSETQRNKGNFPGRFSGRQFSNSRSEMNVSTLELGDSALYLCASSLGSASYEQYFGPGTRLTVT.

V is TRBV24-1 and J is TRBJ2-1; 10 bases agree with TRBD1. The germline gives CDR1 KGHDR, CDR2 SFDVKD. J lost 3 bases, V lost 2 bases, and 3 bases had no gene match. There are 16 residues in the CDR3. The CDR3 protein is CATSDWTGGLYNEQFF. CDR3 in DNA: TGTGCCACCAGTGATTGGACAGGGGGTCTCTACAATGAGCAGTTCTTC.

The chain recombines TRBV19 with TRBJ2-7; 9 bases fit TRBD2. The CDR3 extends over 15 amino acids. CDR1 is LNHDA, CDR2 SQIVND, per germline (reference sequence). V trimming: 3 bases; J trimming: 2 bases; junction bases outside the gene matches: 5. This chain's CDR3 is CASSMSASGAYEQYF. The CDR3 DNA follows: TGTGCCAGTAGTATGAGTGCTAGCGGGGCCTACGAGCAGTACTTC.

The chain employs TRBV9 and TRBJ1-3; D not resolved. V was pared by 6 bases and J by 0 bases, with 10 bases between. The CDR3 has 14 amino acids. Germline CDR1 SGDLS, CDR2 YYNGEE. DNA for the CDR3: TGTGCCAGCAATGCCGTGAGCTCTGGAAACACCATATATTTT. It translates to CASNAVSSGNTIYF.

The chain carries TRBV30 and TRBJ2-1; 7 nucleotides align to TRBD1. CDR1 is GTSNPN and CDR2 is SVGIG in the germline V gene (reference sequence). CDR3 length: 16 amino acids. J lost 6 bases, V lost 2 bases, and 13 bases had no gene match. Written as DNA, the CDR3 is TGTGCCTGGAGTTTCCCTCCGGGACAGCGAACCAATGAGCAGTTCTTC. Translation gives CAWSFPPGQRTNEQFF.

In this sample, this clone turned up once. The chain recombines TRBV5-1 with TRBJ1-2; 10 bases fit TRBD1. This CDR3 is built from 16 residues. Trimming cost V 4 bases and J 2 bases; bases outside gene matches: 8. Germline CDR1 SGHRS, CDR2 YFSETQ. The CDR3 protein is CASSPGTGDINYGYTF. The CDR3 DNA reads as TGCGCCAGCAGCCCGGGGACAGGGGATATCAACTATGGCTACACCTTC.

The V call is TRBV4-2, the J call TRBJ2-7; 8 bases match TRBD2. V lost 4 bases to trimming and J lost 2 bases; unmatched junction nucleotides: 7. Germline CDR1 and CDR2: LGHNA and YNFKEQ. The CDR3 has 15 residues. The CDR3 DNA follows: TGTGCCAGCAGCCCACGCGGAGCGGGGGCCTACGAGCAGTACTTC. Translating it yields CASSPRGAGAYEQYF.

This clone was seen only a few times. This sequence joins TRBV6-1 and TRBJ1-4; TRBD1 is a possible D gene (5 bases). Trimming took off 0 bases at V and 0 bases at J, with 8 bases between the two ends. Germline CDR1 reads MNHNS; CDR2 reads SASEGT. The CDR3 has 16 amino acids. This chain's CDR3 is CASSEAGLATNEKLFF. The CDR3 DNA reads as TGTGCCAGCAGTGAAGCGGGACTTGCAACTAATGAAAAACTGTTTTTT.

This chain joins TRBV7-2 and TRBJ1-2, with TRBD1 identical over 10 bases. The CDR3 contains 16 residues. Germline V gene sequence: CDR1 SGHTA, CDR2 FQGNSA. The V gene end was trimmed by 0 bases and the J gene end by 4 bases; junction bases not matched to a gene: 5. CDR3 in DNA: TGTGCCAGCAGCTTAGCTCCGGGACAGGGGCTCTATGGCTACACCTTC. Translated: CASSLAPGQGLYGYTF.

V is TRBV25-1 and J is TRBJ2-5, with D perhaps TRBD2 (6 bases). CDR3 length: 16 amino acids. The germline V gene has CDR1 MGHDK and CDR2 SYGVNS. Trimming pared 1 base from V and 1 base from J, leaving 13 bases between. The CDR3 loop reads CASSEFSGRSQETQYF. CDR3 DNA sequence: TGTGCCAGCAGTGAATTTAGCGGACGGAGCCAAGAGACCCAGTACTTC.

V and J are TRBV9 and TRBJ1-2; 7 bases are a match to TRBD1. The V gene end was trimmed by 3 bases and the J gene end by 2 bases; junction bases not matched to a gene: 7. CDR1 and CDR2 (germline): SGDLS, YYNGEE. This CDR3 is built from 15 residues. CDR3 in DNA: TGTGCCAGCAGCGCTTTCGGAGGGGGCAACTATGGCTACACCTTC. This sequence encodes CASSAFGGGNYGYTF.

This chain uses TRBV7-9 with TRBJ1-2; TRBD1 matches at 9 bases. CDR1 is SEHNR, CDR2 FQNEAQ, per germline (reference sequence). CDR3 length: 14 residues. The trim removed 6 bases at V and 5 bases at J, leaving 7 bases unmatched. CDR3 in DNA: TGTGCCAGCAGACCGGGACAGGGCCGGTATGGCTACACCTTC. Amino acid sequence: CASRPGQGRYGYTF.

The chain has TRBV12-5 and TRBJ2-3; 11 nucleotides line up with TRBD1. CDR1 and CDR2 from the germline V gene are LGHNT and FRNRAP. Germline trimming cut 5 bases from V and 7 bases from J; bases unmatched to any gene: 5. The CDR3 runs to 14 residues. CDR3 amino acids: CASGTGQGANTQYF. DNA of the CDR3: TGTGCTAGTGGTACCGGACAGGGGGCAAATACGCAGTATTTT.

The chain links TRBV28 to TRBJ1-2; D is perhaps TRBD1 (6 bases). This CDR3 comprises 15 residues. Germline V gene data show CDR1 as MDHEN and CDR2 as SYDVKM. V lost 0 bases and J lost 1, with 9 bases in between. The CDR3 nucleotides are TGTGCCAGCAGTTTATGGACAGGTGGTAACTATGGCTACACCTTC. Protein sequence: CASSLWTGGNYGYTF.

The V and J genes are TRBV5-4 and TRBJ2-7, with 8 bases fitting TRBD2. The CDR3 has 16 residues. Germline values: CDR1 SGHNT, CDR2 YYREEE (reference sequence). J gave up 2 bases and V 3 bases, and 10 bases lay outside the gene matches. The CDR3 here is CASSYYIAGRTYEQYF. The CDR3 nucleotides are TGTGCCAGCAGCTACTACATAGCGGGAAGAACCTACGAGCAGTACTTC.

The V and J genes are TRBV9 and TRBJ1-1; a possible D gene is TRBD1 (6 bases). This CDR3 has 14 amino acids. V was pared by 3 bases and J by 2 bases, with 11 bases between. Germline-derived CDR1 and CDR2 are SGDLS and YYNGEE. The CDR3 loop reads CASSGQATNTEAFF. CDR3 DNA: TGTGCCAGCAGCGGACAGGCAACCAACACTGAAGCTTTCTTT. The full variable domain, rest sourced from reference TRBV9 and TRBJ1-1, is DSGVTQTPKHLITATGQRVTLRCSPRSGDLSVYWYQQSLDQGLQFLIQYYNGEERAKGNILERFSAQQFPDLHSELNLSSLELGDSALYFCASSGQATNTEAFFGQGTRLTVV.

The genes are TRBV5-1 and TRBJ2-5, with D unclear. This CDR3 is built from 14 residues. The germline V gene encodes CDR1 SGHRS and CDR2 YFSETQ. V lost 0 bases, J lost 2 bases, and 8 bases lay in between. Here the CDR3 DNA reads TGCGCCAGCAGCTTGGTGTTGCAGCAAGAGACCCAGTACTTC. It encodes CASSLVLQQETQYF.